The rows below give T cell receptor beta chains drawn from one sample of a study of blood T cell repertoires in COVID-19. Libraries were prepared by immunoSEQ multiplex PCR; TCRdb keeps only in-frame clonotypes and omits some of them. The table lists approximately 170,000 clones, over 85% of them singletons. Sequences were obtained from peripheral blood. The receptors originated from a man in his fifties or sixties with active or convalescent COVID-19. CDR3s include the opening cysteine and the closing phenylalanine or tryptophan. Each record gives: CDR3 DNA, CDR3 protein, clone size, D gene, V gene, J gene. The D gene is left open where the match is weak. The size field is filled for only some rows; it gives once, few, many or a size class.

cdr3_nt: TGTGCCAGTAGTGCTGCGAGCTCCTACGAGCAGTACTTC
cdr3_aa: CASSAASSYEQYF
clone_size: NA
d_call: NA
v_call: TRBV19
j_call: TRBJ2-7

cdr3_nt: TGCAGCGTTGTCGTAGGGGCAGGAAACACCATATATTTT
cdr3_aa: CSVVVGAGNTIYF
clone_size: NA
d_call: NA
v_call: TRBV29-1
j_call: TRBJ1-3

cdr3_nt: TGTGCCAGTAGTATTTCGGACAGGGGTTATGAGCAGTTCTTC
cdr3_aa: CASSISDRGYEQFF
clone_size: NA
d_call: TRBD1
v_call: TRBV19
j_call: TRBJ2-1

cdr3_nt: TGTGCTAGTGGTGCCCTCCAGGGGAGGCTGTTTTTT
cdr3_aa: CASGALQGRLFF
clone_size: once
d_call: NA
v_call: TRBV12-5
j_call: TRBJ2-2

cdr3_nt: TGTGCCAGTAGTTCCGGGACAGACACCCTCTACAATGAGCAGTTCTTC
cdr3_aa: CASSSGTDTLYNEQFF
clone_size: NA
d_call: TRBD1
v_call: TRBV19
j_call: TRBJ2-1

cdr3_nt: TGTGCCAGCAGTCCCCGCCACTCCGGGACAGGGCGTAACTATGGCTACACCTTC
cdr3_aa: CASSPRHSGTGRNYGYTF
clone_size: NA
d_call: TRBD1
v_call: TRBV27
j_call: TRBJ1-2

cdr3_nt: TGTGCCAGCAGTGTACAGGGACACTACAATGAGCAGTTCTTC
cdr3_aa: CASSVQGHYNEQFF
clone_size: NA
d_call: NA
v_call: TRBV2
j_call: TRBJ2-1

cdr3_nt: TGCAGCGTCACGGGACAGGGGGGGGAGACCCAGTACTTC
cdr3_aa: CSVTGQGGETQYF
clone_size: NA
d_call: TRBD1
v_call: TRBV29-1
j_call: TRBJ2-5

cdr3_nt: TGTGCCAGCAGCTTGGAGCGTTATGGCTACACCTTC
cdr3_aa: CASSLERYGYTF
clone_size: NA
d_call: NA
v_call: TRBV5-6
j_call: TRBJ1-2

cdr3_nt: TGTGCCAGCAGTCCCCCCCCAGGGACCTACGAGCAGTACTTC
cdr3_aa: CASSPPPGTYEQYF
clone_size: NA
d_call: NA
v_call: TRBV6-6
j_call: TRBJ2-7

cdr3_nt: TGCGCCAGCAGCCAAGATTTCAGGACTGAAGCTTTCTTT
cdr3_aa: CASSQDFRTEAFF
clone_size: few
d_call: NA
v_call: TRBV4-1
j_call: TRBJ1-1

cdr3_nt: TGCAGTGCTAGTCCCGGGGGGGCAGGTAATTCACCCCTCCACTTT
cdr3_aa: CSASPGGAGNSPLHF
clone_size: NA
d_call: NA
v_call: TRBV20-1
j_call: TRBJ1-6

cdr3_nt: TGTGCCAGCAGTGACGGCGGGAGAGGGACCGGGGAGCTGTTTTTT
cdr3_aa: CASSDGGRGTGELFF
clone_size: NA
d_call: TRBD2
v_call: TRBV6-1
j_call: TRBJ2-2

cdr3_nt: TGCGCCAGCAGCCAAGATAGCTCGGTTACCTATGGCTACACCTTC
cdr3_aa: CASSQDSSVTYGYTF
clone_size: NA
d_call: NA
v_call: TRBV4-1
j_call: TRBJ1-2

cdr3_nt: TGTGCCAGCAGCGTAGGCTGGTTTGCGGGAGGACAAGAGACCCAGTACTTC
cdr3_aa: CASSVGWFAGGQETQYF
clone_size: NA
d_call: TRBD2
v_call: TRBV9
j_call: TRBJ2-5

cdr3_nt: TGTGCCATCAGTGACGGGCGGGGGGGCACAGATACGCAGTATTTT
cdr3_aa: CAISDGRGGTDTQYF
clone_size: NA
d_call: TRBD2
v_call: TRBV10-3
j_call: TRBJ2-3

cdr3_nt: TGTGCCACCAGTGATACACAGGGTCATTTCAATGAGCAGTTCTTC
cdr3_aa: CATSDTQGHFNEQFF
clone_size: many
d_call: NA
v_call: TRBV24-1
j_call: TRBJ2-1

cdr3_nt: TGTGCCAGTAGTCCCACGAGACAGGGCTCCTACGAGCAGTACTTC
cdr3_aa: CASSPTRQGSYEQYF
clone_size: few
d_call: TRBD1
v_call: TRBV19
j_call: TRBJ2-7

cdr3_nt: TGTGCCAGCAGCGTAAGCCGGGACTACCCCAATGAGCAGTTCTTC
cdr3_aa: CASSVSRDYPNEQFF
clone_size: NA
d_call: TRBD2
v_call: TRBV7-9
j_call: TRBJ2-1

cdr3_nt: TGCAGCGTTGAACCGACAACCAGACAGGGAGGCTACACCTTC
cdr3_aa: CSVEPTTRQGGYTF
clone_size: NA
d_call: TRBD1
v_call: TRBV29-1
j_call: TRBJ1-2

cdr3_nt: TGTGCCAGCAGCCCCGGACAATCAGGGAATTCACCCCTCCACTTT
cdr3_aa: CASSPGQSGNSPLHF
clone_size: NA
d_call: NA
v_call: TRBV2
j_call: TRBJ1-6

cdr3_nt: TGTGCCAGCAGTTTTTATGAGGGGGCGGGCGGCTACACCTTC
cdr3_aa: CASSFYEGAGGYTF
clone_size: NA
d_call: TRBD1
v_call: TRBV28
j_call: TRBJ1-2

cdr3_nt: TGTGCCAGCAGTTACTCCGTCCTAGGGACAGGGATTGAAGCTTTCTTT
cdr3_aa: CASSYSVLGTGIEAFF
clone_size: NA
d_call: TRBD1
v_call: TRBV6-5
j_call: TRBJ1-1

cdr3_nt: TGTGCCAGCAGTTTATTAGGCGGAGATCAGCCCCAGCATTTT
cdr3_aa: CASSLLGGDQPQHF
clone_size: few
d_call: NA
v_call: TRBV27
j_call: TRBJ1-5

cdr3_nt: TGTGCCAGCAGTCTCCCCGGGGTGGACACTGAAGCTTTCTTT
cdr3_aa: CASSLPGVDTEAFF
clone_size: NA
d_call: NA
v_call: TRBV6-5
j_call: TRBJ1-1

cdr3_nt: TGTGCCAGCAGCACCCGACAGGTCATGGCCGGGGAGCTGTTTTTT
cdr3_aa: CASSTRQVMAGELFF
clone_size: once
d_call: NA
v_call: TRBV9
j_call: TRBJ2-2

cdr3_nt: TGTGCCAGCAGTCTAACAGGGATGGAGACCCAGTACTTC
cdr3_aa: CASSLTGMETQYF
clone_size: once
d_call: NA
v_call: TRBV27
j_call: TRBJ2-5

cdr3_nt: TGCGCCAGCAGCTTGCAGGGGTGGACCGGGGAGCTGTTTTTT
cdr3_aa: CASSLQGWTGELFF
clone_size: NA
d_call: NA
v_call: TRBV5-1
j_call: TRBJ2-2

cdr3_nt: TGCGCCAGCAGCTTGGGTCTAGGAGTCCGAAACGAGCAGTACTTC
cdr3_aa: CASSLGLGVRNEQYF
clone_size: NA
d_call: NA
v_call: TRBV5-1
j_call: TRBJ2-7

cdr3_nt: TGCGCCAGCAGCTTGGTGGGACACGAGACCTACGAGCAGTACTTC
cdr3_aa: CASSLVGHETYEQYF
clone_size: NA
d_call: NA
v_call: TRBV5-1
j_call: TRBJ2-7

cdr3_nt: TGCAGTGAGAAGACGGGACAGGGCTACACCTTC
cdr3_aa: CSEKTGQGYTF
clone_size: NA
d_call: TRBD1
v_call: TRBV20-1
j_call: TRBJ1-2

cdr3_nt: TGTGCCAGCAGTTTATCAGGGGCGCGGGGCTACACCTTC
cdr3_aa: CASSLSGARGYTF
clone_size: NA
d_call: NA
v_call: TRBV27
j_call: TRBJ1-2

cdr3_nt: TGTGCCAGCAGCTGGGGGGGACAGGGTGCTAACTATGGCTACACCTTC
cdr3_aa: CASSWGGQGANYGYTF
clone_size: NA
d_call: TRBD1
v_call: TRBV5-7
j_call: TRBJ1-2

cdr3_nt: TGTGCCAGCAGCTTCCGGGACAGGGAGAGTGAGCAGTACTTC
cdr3_aa: CASSFRDRESEQYF
clone_size: NA
d_call: TRBD1
v_call: TRBV5-6
j_call: TRBJ2-7

cdr3_nt: TGTGCCAGCAGTTTAACGGGAGGAGTAGATTCACCCCTCCACTTT
cdr3_aa: CASSLTGGVDSPLHF
clone_size: NA
d_call: NA
v_call: TRBV28
j_call: TRBJ1-6

cdr3_nt: TGTGCCAGCAGCCAAGTCCTGGAGGTCTATGGCTACACCTTC
cdr3_aa: CASSQVLEVYGYTF
clone_size: NA
d_call: NA
v_call: TRBV4-2
j_call: TRBJ1-2

cdr3_nt: TGTGCCAGCAGCGGACAAGGGACAGGACGCACCCTAGTCTATGGCTACACCTTC
cdr3_aa: CASSGQGTGRTLVYGYTF
clone_size: NA
d_call: TRBD1
v_call: TRBV9
j_call: TRBJ1-2

cdr3_nt: TGTGCCAGCAGTGATCTCCGCAGGGCCTCTGGAAACACCATATATTTT
cdr3_aa: CASSDLRRASGNTIYF
clone_size: NA
d_call: NA
v_call: TRBV6-1
j_call: TRBJ1-3

cdr3_nt: TGCGCCAGCAGCCAACAACAGGGTTACCAGCCCCAGCATTTT
cdr3_aa: CASSQQQGYQPQHF
clone_size: NA
d_call: NA
v_call: TRBV4-1
j_call: TRBJ1-5

cdr3_nt: TGCAGCGTTGCCCACAGGGTGAACTATGGCTACACCTTC
cdr3_aa: CSVAHRVNYGYTF
clone_size: once
d_call: NA
v_call: TRBV29-1
j_call: TRBJ1-2

cdr3_nt: TGCGCCAGCAGCCCCCTGGGGGGGGCCTACAATGAGCAGTTCTTC
cdr3_aa: CASSPLGGAYNEQFF
clone_size: NA
d_call: TRBD2
v_call: TRBV5-1
j_call: TRBJ2-1

cdr3_nt: TGTGCCATCAGTGATGTTACAGGACCTCATTATGGCTACACCTTC
cdr3_aa: CAISDVTGPHYGYTF
clone_size: NA
d_call: NA
v_call: TRBV10-3
j_call: TRBJ1-2

cdr3_nt: TGTGCCAGCAGCTTAAGGGCCGGGGAGAACACTGAAGCTTTCTTT
cdr3_aa: CASSLRAGENTEAFF
clone_size: NA
d_call: NA
v_call: TRBV7-9
j_call: TRBJ1-1

cdr3_nt: TGTGCCAGCAGAATCCGGACAGGATTCTATGGCTACACCTTC
cdr3_aa: CASRIRTGFYGYTF
clone_size: NA
d_call: TRBD1
v_call: TRBV28
j_call: TRBJ1-2

cdr3_nt: TGTGCCAGCAGCCGCGGGACCGCGAACACTGAAGCTTTCTTT
cdr3_aa: CASSRGTANTEAFF
clone_size: once
d_call: NA
v_call: TRBV5-4
j_call: TRBJ1-1